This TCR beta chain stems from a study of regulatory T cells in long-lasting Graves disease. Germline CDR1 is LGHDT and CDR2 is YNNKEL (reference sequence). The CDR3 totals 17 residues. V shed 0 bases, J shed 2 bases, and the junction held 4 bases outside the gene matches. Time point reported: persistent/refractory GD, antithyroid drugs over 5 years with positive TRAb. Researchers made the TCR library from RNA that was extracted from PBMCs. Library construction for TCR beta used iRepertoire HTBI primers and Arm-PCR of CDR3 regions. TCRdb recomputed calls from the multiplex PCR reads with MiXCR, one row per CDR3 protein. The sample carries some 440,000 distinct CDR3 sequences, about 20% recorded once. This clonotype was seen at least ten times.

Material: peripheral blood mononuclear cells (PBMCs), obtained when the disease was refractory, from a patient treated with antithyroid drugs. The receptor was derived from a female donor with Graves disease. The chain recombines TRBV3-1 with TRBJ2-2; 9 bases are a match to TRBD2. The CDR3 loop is CASSQDIAGVNTGELFF. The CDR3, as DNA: TGTGCCAGCAGCCAAGATATAGCGGGAGTTAACACCGGGGAGCTGTTTTTT.